Described below is a single TCR beta chain sequence and its context. Its antigen is as yet unknown. This sample was included in a study of CXCR3-negative and CXCR3-positive naive CD8 T cells. Study-wide results and caveats: The level of CXCR3 expression partially decreased after cryopreservation; the majority of assays used fresh PBMCs.

Germline V gene sequence: CDR1 LGHNA, CDR2 YNFKEQ. The CDR3 runs 15 residues. Carrying UMI labels, the TRB cDNA libraries were prepared through 5' RACE. Each CDR3 protein gets one entry in TCRdb, which reprocessed the 5' RACE reads and gives no DNA. The table gives some 39,000 distinct CDR3 sequences; the top ten clones make up approximately 1.4% of it. The genes are TRBV4-2 and TRBJ2-7; the TRBD2 assignment by TCRdb is unverifiable without DNA. Specimen: naive CXCR3- CD8+ T cells from blood. Subset indicated: CD45RO-CCR7+CD27+CD95- naive CD8+ T cells lacking CXCR3 (TNR3-). The TCR comes from a human donor in good health. Some clones in this sample may be carry-over from other donors' samples. The CDR3 spells CASSHVLAGAYEQYF.